This T cell receptor (beta chain) was captured in a study of T cells in Graves' hyperthyroidism and ophthalmopathy. With V trimmed by 7 bases and J by 3 bases, 6 bases remained unmatched. In germline, CDR1 is MNHEY, CDR2 SVGEGT. There are 14 residues in the CDR3. RNA transcripts provided the source from which TCR beta CDR3 regions were amplified. First-round RT-PCR with HTBI primers amplified the TCR CDR3 region. MiXCR, run by TCRdb on the multiplex PCR reads, gives a single entry per CDR3 protein. The table shows approximately 600,000 distinct CDR3 sequences, with about 15% occurring only once. This clonotype was detected once. Subjects aged 18 to 65 presented with newly diagnosed hyperthyroidism of less than 2 months' duration.

Sequencing was carried out using blood. The TCR was taken from a woman aged 25-40 years with Graves' hyperthyroidism that later progressed to Graves' ophthalmopathy. The V call is TRBV6-2 or TRBV6-3, the J call TRBJ1-1; 9 bases agree with TRBD1. The CDR3 sequence: CASKGGTGYTEAFF. The CDR3 bases are TGTGCCAGCAAGGGAGGGACAGGGTACACTGAAGCTTTCTTT.